The 8 T cell receptor beta chains presented below share a single source sample, sequenced in a study of shared clonotypes between healthy human individuals. Clones were sequenced by immunoSEQ multiplex PCR, and TCRdb holds only the in-frame ones, with some missing. This table has more than 400,000 clones, 81% appearing once. Sequenced material: PBMCs. The receptors shown here come from a woman in her 40s in good health. Some clones in this sample may be carry-over from other donors' samples.

The J gene is TRBJ1-3, the V gene TRBV7-2; 7 bases are shared with TRBD1. The CDR3 length is 18 residues. The V segment lost 6 bases and the J segment 0 bases; nucleotides outside the gene matches: 14. Germline-derived CDR1 and CDR2 are SGHTA and FQGNSA. CDR3 sequence: CASRRGRGSGPSGNTIYF. In DNA form, the CDR3 reads TGTGCCAGCAGAAGAGGCAGGGGGTCAGGCCCCTCTGGAAACACCATATATTTT.

As to this clone: Other DNA sequences in the sample encode the same CDR3. The rearrangement links TRBV18 to TRBJ2-1, with no clear D. The CDR3 spans 12 residues. Germline V gene data show CDR1 as KGHSH and CDR2 as LQKENI. V was cut by 0 bases and J by 5 bases, with 2 bases left in between. This CDR3 reads CASSPPNNEQFF. For the CDR3, the DNA is TGTGCCAGCTCACCACCGAACAATGAGCAGTTCTTC.

V and J are TRBV28 and TRBJ1-1; no definite D call. V was shortened by 5 bases and J by 1 base, with 8 bases between the two germline ends. Germline V CDR1 and CDR2: MDHEN, SYDVKM. The CDR3 contains 13 residues. DNA for the CDR3: TGTGCCAGCAGTGCTTTGAGGAACACTGAAGCTTTCTTT. Translating it yields CASSALRNTEAFF.

The chain has TRBV10-3 and TRBJ1-2; 7 bases agree with TRBD1. CDR1 and CDR2 (germline): ENHRY, SYGVKD. This CDR3 has 16 residues. V gave up 4 bases and J gave up 4 bases; unmatched junction bases: 12. The CDR3, as DNA: TGTGCCATCAGTGCAAGCTCGGGACAGACGGGCTATGGCTACACCTTC. As protein: CAISASSGQTGYGYTF.

The chain combines TRBV4-3 with TRBJ1-4; 11 bases match TRBD1. V shed 4 bases, J shed 3 bases, and the junction held 1 base outside the gene matches. Germline V gives CDR1 LGHNA, CDR2 YSLEER. This CDR3 contains 15 residues. The CDR3 region is CASSLGQGANEKLFF. The CDR3 DNA follows: TGCGCCAGCAGCCTGGGACAGGGGGCTAATGAAAAACTGTTTTTT.

This clone was observed once. The chain carries TRBV6-6 and TRBJ2-5; possible D gene TRBD2, 5 bases. The CDR3 extends over 14 amino acids. Trimming shortened V by 2 bases and J by 3 bases, and 10 bases separated the two germline ends. From germline, CDR1 is MNHNY and CDR2 SVGAGI (reference sequence). The CDR3 protein is CASSYAGGEETQYF. The CDR3, as DNA: TGTGCCAGCAGTTACGCGGGTGGGGAAGAGACCCAGTACTTC.

The rearrangement joins TRBV28 to TRBJ2-5; 13 nucleotides line up with TRBD2. The last part of the DNA fits TRBJ2-7 better; the J call may be wrong. Germline CDR1 and CDR2: MDHEN and SYDVKM. CDR3 length: 18 amino acids. The CDR3 sequence: CASSRTSGRGGPLYEQYF. CDR3 coding DNA: TGTGCCAGCTCAAGGACTAGCGGGAGAGGAGGCCCACTTTACGAGCAGTACTTC.

This sequence joins TRBV10-3 and TRBJ2-2; 9 bases are shared with TRBD1. The V gene end was trimmed by 4 bases and the J gene end by 5 bases; junction bases not matched to a gene: 5. Per germline, CDR1 ENHRY and CDR2 SYGVKD. This CDR3 spans 15 amino acids. The CDR3 here is CAISGGQGFTGELFF. CDR3 bases: TGTGCCATCAGTGGGGGACAGGGTTTTACCGGGGAGCTGTTTTTT.